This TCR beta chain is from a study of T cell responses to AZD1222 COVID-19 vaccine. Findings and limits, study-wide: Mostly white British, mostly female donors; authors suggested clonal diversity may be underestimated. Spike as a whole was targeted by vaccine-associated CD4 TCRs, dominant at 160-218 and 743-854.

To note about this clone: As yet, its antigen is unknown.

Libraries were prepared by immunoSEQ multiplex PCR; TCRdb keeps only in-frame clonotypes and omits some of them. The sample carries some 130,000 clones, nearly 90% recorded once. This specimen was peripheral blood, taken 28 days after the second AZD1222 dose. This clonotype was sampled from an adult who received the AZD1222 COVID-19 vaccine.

The CDR3 coding sequence is TGTGCCAGCAGCCACCCGGGACAGGGGCACTATGGCTACACCTTC. Translating it yields CASSHPGQGHYGYTF. The chain employs TRBV3-1 (or the pseudogene TRBV3-2) and TRBJ1-2, with 10 bases aligning to TRBD1. This CDR3 region has 15 residues. In germline, CDR1 is LGHDT, CDR2 YNNKEL (reference sequence). V shed 3 bases and J 3 bases; nucleotides not matched to a gene: 4.